The clone carrying this TCR beta chain was picked up many times. Its target is not known. These data originate in a study of neurological immune-mediated disorders. Per the germline V gene, CDR1 is MNHEY and CDR2 is SVGAGI. Trimming shortened V by 4 bases and J by 5 bases, and 14 bases separated the two germline ends. CDR3 size: 14 residues. The study's findings and limits: Expanded clones shared no CDR3 amino acid sequences across subjects, suggesting private repertoires in all groups. Phylogenetic analysis grouped 18 of 34 multiple sclerosis patients' repertoires together, suggesting a possible repertoire signature.

Every sequencing run produced over 200 million TCR-beta sequences that came from 15-18 subjects. TCRdb fed the 5' RACE reads into MiXCR, producing one record per CDR3 protein. The table has approximately 20,000 distinct CDR3 sequences, 15% to 20% seen once. Specimen: CD8+ T cells from blood. This rearrangement joins TRBV6-5 to TRBJ1-1; D is possibly TRBD1 (5 bases). The receptor was derived from a woman aged 18-29 years with multiple sclerosis. CDR3 sequence reads: CASSFDGDDTEAFF. CDR3 DNA: TGTGCCAGCAGTTTCGACGGGGACGATACTGAAGCTTTCTTT.